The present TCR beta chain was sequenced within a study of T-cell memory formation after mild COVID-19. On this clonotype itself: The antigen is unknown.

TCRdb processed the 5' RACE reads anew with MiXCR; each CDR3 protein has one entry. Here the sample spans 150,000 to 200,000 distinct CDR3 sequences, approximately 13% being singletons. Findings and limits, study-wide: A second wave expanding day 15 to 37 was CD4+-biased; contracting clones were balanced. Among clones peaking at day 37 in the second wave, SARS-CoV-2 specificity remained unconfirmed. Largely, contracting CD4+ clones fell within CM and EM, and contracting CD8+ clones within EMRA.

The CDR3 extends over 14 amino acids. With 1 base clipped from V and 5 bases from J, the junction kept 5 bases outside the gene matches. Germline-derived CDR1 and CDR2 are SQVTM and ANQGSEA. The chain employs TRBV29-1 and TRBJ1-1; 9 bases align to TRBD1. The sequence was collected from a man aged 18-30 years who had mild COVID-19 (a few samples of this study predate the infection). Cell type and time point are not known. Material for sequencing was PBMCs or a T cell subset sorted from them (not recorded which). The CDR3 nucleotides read TGCAGCGTTGAAGCCTGGGGACAGGGAACTGAAGCTTTCTTT. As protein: CSVEAWGQGTEAFF.